This T cell receptor beta chain was found in a study of early T cells in non-severe SARS-CoV-2 infection. This clonotype was seen a few times. Each cDNA molecule carried a unique molecular identifier. In TCRdb, the 5' RACE reads were re-called with MiXCR into one record per CDR3 protein. The sample comprises roughly 70,000 distinct CDR3 sequences, roughly a sixth of which are singletons, and approximately 8.4% rests with the top ten. The CDR3 loop spans 16 amino acids. V lost 6 bases, J lost 1 base, and 16 bases lay in between. This sequence was found in an adult who was a healthcare worker with PCR-confirmed SARS-CoV-2 infection or an uninfected control (not recorded which). Here the sequenced sample was whole blood, taken at baseline. V is TRBV12-3 or TRBV12-4 and J is TRBJ1-5; tentatively, D is TRBD1 (6 bases). The DNA for the CDR3 is TGTGCCAGCAGCCCAGGGGCGCGGGGAAGCAATCAGCCCCAGCATTTT. This gives the protein CASSPGARGSNQPQHF.